This T cell receptor (beta chain) was identified during a study of blood T cell repertoires in COVID-19. Overall study context: PBMCs, B-cell-depleted T cells, or T cells provided the cDNA or gDNA that made up the material.

Cohort assignment relied on participant-reported clinical history. This clone was counted only a few times. Repertoires were generated with immunoSEQ multiplex PCR, while TCRdb's copy carries only in-frame clones and drops some. The table shows around 250,000 clones, with approximately 84% occurring only once. The germline V gene encodes CDR1 LNHDA and CDR2 SQIVND (reference sequence). This CDR3 is built from 14 residues. The V gene end was trimmed by 9 bases and the J gene end by 3 bases; junction bases not matched to a gene: 5. The chain combines TRBV19 with TRBJ1-4; 9 positions match TRBD1. This receptor was taken from a young man who had recovered from COVID-19. The material sequenced was PBMCs or T cells enriched from blood (not recorded which). CDR3 in DNA: TGTGCCAGCCACCGGGACAGGGCTAATGAAAAACTGTTTTTT. This sequence encodes CASHRDRANEKLFF.